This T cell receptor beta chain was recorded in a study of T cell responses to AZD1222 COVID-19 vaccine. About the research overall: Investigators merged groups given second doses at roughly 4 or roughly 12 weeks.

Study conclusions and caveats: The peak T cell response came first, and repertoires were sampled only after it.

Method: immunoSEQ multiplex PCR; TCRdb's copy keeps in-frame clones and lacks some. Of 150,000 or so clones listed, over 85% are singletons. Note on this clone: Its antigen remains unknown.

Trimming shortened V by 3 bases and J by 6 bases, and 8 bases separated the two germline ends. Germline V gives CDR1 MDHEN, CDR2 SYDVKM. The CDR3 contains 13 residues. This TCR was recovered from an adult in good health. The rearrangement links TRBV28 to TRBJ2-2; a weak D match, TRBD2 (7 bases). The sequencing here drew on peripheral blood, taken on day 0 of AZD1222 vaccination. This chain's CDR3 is CASSFGGPGELFF. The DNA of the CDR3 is TGTGCCAGCAGTTTCGGGGGGCCCGGGGAGCTGTTTTTT.